The sequence of this TCR beta chain was determined in a study of shared clonotypes between healthy human individuals. The study, taken as a whole, reports: Only blood was sampled, and tissue TCR repertoires likely differ from blood ones. Generally, naive subsets came out with larger estimated richness than memory subsets. Incomplete sequencing of sorted subsets was indicated by rarefaction despite large depth.

Comments on this clone: Its antigen remains unidentified.

The J segment lost 2 bases and the V segment lost 3 bases, leaving 4 bases of the junction unmatched. Germline lookup yields CDR1 SGHTA and CDR2 FQGNSA. The CDR3 sequence is 14 residues long. Here immunoSEQ multiplex PCR was the method, and the copy in TCRdb shows in-frame clones only, minus some. The repertoire holds roughly 2.4 million clones, more than 90% seen once, with around 0.13% in the top ten. The study separated CD4+ cells into CD45RA+ naive and CD45RA-negative memory subsets. Sequenced material: naive CD4+ T cells sorted from blood. Subset meaning: CD45RA+ positively selected. The receptor was isolated from a man between 18 and 29 years old in good health. The genes are TRBV7-2 and TRBJ2-7; 7 bases are a match to TRBD2. CDR3 residues: CASSFGGRAYEQYF. In nucleotides, the CDR3 is TGTGCCAGCAGCTTCGGGGGGAGGGCCTACGAGCAGTACTTC.